At least ten counts were recorded for the clone carrying this T cell receptor (beta chain). This sample is part of a study of T-cell memory formation after mild COVID-19. TCRdb ran MiXCR on the 5' RACE reads and lists one entry per CDR3 protein. This table holds about 470,000 distinct CDR3 sequences, around a quarter found once. Trimming stripped 3 bases from V and 5 bases from J, with 22 bases between. There are 17 residues in the CDR3. Germline loops: CDR1 SGHVS, CDR2 FQNEAQ. Material for sequencing was PBMCs or a T cell subset sorted from them (not recorded which). The receptor was isolated from an adult woman who had mild COVID-19 (a few samples of this study predate the infection). Cell type and time point are not known. V and J are TRBV7-8 and TRBJ2-5; the D gene could be TRBD1 or TRBD2 (5 bases each). CDR3 sequence reads: CASSFGTVELMGETQYF. In nucleotides, the CDR3 is TGTGCCAGCAGCTTCGGGACGGTGGAACTTATGGGGGAGACCCAGTACTTC.